One and the same sample provided the 30 T cell receptor beta chains below, sequenced in a study of blood T cell repertoires in COVID-19. Profiling relied on immunoSEQ multiplex PCR, and the TCRdb table lists in-frame clones only, not all of them. This table has approximately 150,000 clones, roughly 89% appearing once. Input material: peripheral blood. The receptors originated from a woman between 45 and 65 years old with acute or convalescent COVID-19.

The chain combines TRBV28 with TRBJ1-2, with TRBD1 matching 7 bases. J gave up 3 bases and V 6 bases, and 1 base lay outside the gene matches. CDR1 and CDR2 from the germline V gene are MDHEN and SYDVKM. This CDR3 contains 12 residues. The CDR3 loop reads CASSGTDYGYTF. For the CDR3, the DNA is TGTGCCAGCAGCGGGACAGACTATGGCTACACCTTC.

The V gene is TRBV29-1, the J gene TRBJ1-1, with D unclear. V lost 0 bases and J lost 0, with 11 bases in between. CDR3 length: 15 amino acids. The germline V gene has CDR1 SQVTM and CDR2 ANQGSEA. CDR3 in amino acids: CSVEEVEGMNTEAFF. The CDR3 coding sequence is TGCAGCGTTGAAGAAGTCGAGGGCATGAACACTGAAGCTTTCTTT.

Only a few counts were recorded for this clone. The rearrangement links TRBV30 to TRBJ1-6; D is ambiguous. The CDR3 covers 12 residues. Trimming removed 1 base from V and 7 bases from J, with 5 bases in between. Germline V lookup: CDR1 GTSNPN, CDR2 SVGIG (reference sequence). The DNA of the CDR3 is TGTGCCTGGAGTGCAGGAAATTCACCCCTCCACTTT. Translation: CAWSAGNSPLHF. Supplemented by reference TRBV30 and TRBJ1-6, the full variable domain reads SQTIHQWPATLVQPVGSPLSLECTVEGTSNPNLYWYRQAAGRGLQLLFYSVGIGQISSEVPQNLSASRPQDRQFILSSKKLLLSDSGFYLCAWSAGNSPLHFGNGTRLTVT.

This clone has a single count. The chain carries TRBV4-3 and TRBJ2-5; D perhaps matches TRBD2 (5 bases). The V end lost 1 base, the J end lost 7 bases, and 10 bases lay between the germline ends. CDR1 and CDR2 from the germline V gene are LGHNA and YSLEER. The CDR3 runs to 13 residues. The CDR3 reads CASSQGSEGTQYF. CDR3 bases: TGCGCCAGCAGCCAAGGGTCCGAGGGGACCCAGTACTTC.

This CDR3 reads CASSVGVYNEQFF. Here the CDR3 DNA reads TGTGCCAGCAGTGTGGGAGTCTACAATGAGCAGTTCTTC. The chain carries TRBV2 and TRBJ2-1, with a possible D match to TRBD2 (5 bases). The V end lost 4 bases, the J end lost 3 bases, and 7 bases lay between the germline ends. CDR1 and CDR2 from the germline V gene are SNHLY and FYNNEI. This CDR3 spans 13 amino acids.

The chain combines TRBV24-1 with TRBJ2-1; 12 bases map to TRBD2. CDR3 size: 15 residues. Germline CDR1 and CDR2: KGHDR and SFDVKD. After removal of 4 bases from V and 7 bases from J, the junction contained 4 bases not matched to a gene. CDR3 coding DNA: TGTGCCACCAGTGAGACTAGCGGGGGCCGGAATGAGCAGTTCTTC. Its translation is CATSETSGGRNEQFF.

This clone showed up just once. This chain joins TRBV3-1 (or the pseudogene TRBV3-2) and TRBJ2-7, with TRBD2 matching over 13 bases. Unmatched junction bases numbered 2, after V lost 4 bases and J lost 2 bases. Germline V lookup: CDR1 LGHDT, CDR2 YNNKEL (reference sequence). The CDR3 is 15 amino acids. CDR3 amino acids: CASSRLAGGPYEQYF. For the CDR3, the DNA is TGTGCCAGCAGCCGACTAGCGGGGGGACCCTACGAGCAGTACTTC.

V and J are TRBV5-4 and TRBJ1-6, with 9 bases that match TRBD1. Germline assignment: CDR1 SGHNT and CDR2 YYREEE (reference sequence). Trimming took 4 bases from V and 9 from J; bases not matched to a gene: 2. This CDR3 contains 13 residues. CDR3 in amino acids: CASSGGQGSPLHF. The CDR3 coding sequence is TGTGCCAGCAGCGGGGGACAGGGTTCACCCCTCCACTTT.

The chain couples TRBV19 to TRBJ1-2, with a weak D call TRBD1 (5 bases). This CDR3 comprises 15 residues. Germline assignment: CDR1 LNHDA and CDR2 SQIVND (reference sequence). V lost 2 bases and J 8 bases, leaving 18 bases between the germline ends. CDR3 amino acids: CASSIPGHNLGGYTF. DNA for the CDR3: TGTGCCAGTAGTATACCCGGACATAATTTGGGAGGCTACACCTTC.

This chain uses TRBV6-4 with TRBJ2-1, with 9 bases lining up with TRBD2. Germline V lookup: CDR1 MRHNA, CDR2 SNTAGT. The CDR3 is made up of 15 amino acids. The ends lost 4 bases at V and 4 bases at J; junction bases unmatched: 5. Written as DNA, the CDR3 is TGTGCCAGCAGTGCTCGGCTAGCGGGATACAATGAGCAGTTCTTC. Its translation: CASSARLAGYNEQFF.

This chain connects TRBV5-5 to TRBJ1-6, with D possibly TRBD1 on 5 matching bases. CDR1 and CDR2 (germline): SGHKS, YYEKEE (reference sequence). Trimming left V 4 bases short and J 8 bases short, with 16 bases between. This CDR3 is 15 amino acids long. CDR3 residues: CASSLAQGRDSPLHF. The CDR3 DNA follows: TGTGCCAGCAGCCTAGCGCAGGGTCGGGATTCACCCCTCCACTTT.

The chain combines TRBV7-9 with TRBJ2-4; D might be TRBD1 (5 bases). The germline V and J ends were trimmed by 2 bases and 4 bases, with 12 bases remaining between them. Germline V gene sequence: CDR1 SEHNR, CDR2 FQNEAQ (reference sequence). This CDR3 spans 15 amino acids. The CDR3 region has the DNA TGTGCCAGCAGCTTAAATCAGGACACTAAAAACATTCAGTACTTC. It encodes CASSLNQDTKNIQYF. Filled out from reference TRBV7-9 and TRBJ2-4, the complete variable domain reads DTGVSQNPRHKITKRGQNVTFRCDPISEHNRLYWYRQTLGQGPEFLTYFQNEAQLEKSRLLSDRFSAERPKGSFSTLEIQRTEQGDSAMYLCASSLNQDTKNIQYFGAGTRLSVL.

The chain uses TRBV3-1 (or the pseudogene TRBV3-2) and TRBJ2-5; D not resolved. Germline V gives CDR1 LGHDT, CDR2 YNNKEL (reference sequence). The CDR3 extends over 16 amino acids. V was cut by 5 bases and J by 5 bases, with 21 bases left in between. CDR3 bases: TGTGCCAGCAGCTCAGGAAGTCTTTCTTTCTCTGAGACCCAGTACTTC. It encodes CASSSGSLSFSETQYF.

The rearrangement uses TRBV9 and TRBJ2-1, with no clear D. This CDR3 has 17 amino acids. Deletions cut 2 bases from V and 4 bases from J, with 19 bases between. CDR1 and CDR2 from the germline V gene are SGDLS and YYNGEE. The CDR3 protein is CASSVNPRGIGYNEQFF. CDR3 bases: TGTGCCAGCAGCGTTAACCCCCGCGGTATTGGGTACAATGAGCAGTTCTTC.

The chain is built from TRBV14 and TRBJ2-7, with D perhaps TRBD2 (6 bases). Germline CDR1 SGHDN, CDR2 FVKESK. Trimming stripped 4 bases from V and 2 bases from J, with 12 bases between. The CDR3 consists of 14 residues. The CDR3 region is CASSPAGGTYEQYF. The CDR3 DNA follows: TGTGCCAGCAGCCCAGCGGGCGGGACCTACGAGCAGTACTTC.

V usage is TRBV7-8 and J usage is TRBJ1-5; 8 nucleotides match TRBD1. V lost 5 bases to trimming and J lost 5 bases; unmatched junction nucleotides: 8. This CDR3 contains 15 residues. Germline loops: CDR1 SGHVS, CDR2 FQNEAQ. The CDR3 coding sequence is TGTGCCAGCAGCCATCGATCAGGGGGCCATCAGCCCCAGCATTTT. This codes for CASSHRSGGHQPQHF.

This clone has a count of ten or more. The CDR3 sequence is CASSAGQGGTEAFF. The DNA of the CDR3 is TGTGCCAGCAGCGCCGGACAGGGCGGCACTGAAGCTTTCTTT. The chain recombines TRBV9 with TRBJ1-1, with 8 bases aligning to TRBD1. CDR3 length: 14 residues. Germline V CDR1 and CDR2: SGDLS, YYNGEE. V gave up 3 bases and J gave up 4 bases; unmatched junction bases: 5.

J is TRBJ2-7 and V is TRBV3-1 (or the pseudogene TRBV3-2); 7 nucleotides line up with TRBD2. The CDR3 spans 16 residues. CDR1 is LGHDT and CDR2 is YNNKEL in the germline V gene (reference sequence). The junction had 11 bases not matched to a gene; V was cut back by 4 bases and J by 2 bases. This CDR3 reads CASSRRGQRGAYEQYF. Here the CDR3 DNA reads TGTGCCAGCAGCCGGAGGGGCCAGCGGGGAGCCTACGAGCAGTACTTC.

This clone was observed once. One end of the junction does not line up with germline, which may come from a read error. The chain uses TRBV4-1 and TRBJ1-2; D may be TRBD1 (5 bases). CDR1 and CDR2 from the germline V gene are MGHRA and YSYEKL. This CDR3 contains 15 residues. DNA for the CDR3: TGCGCCAGCAGTCAAGATCAAGCCGGGGGATACGGCTACACCTTC. Protein product: CASSQDQAGGYGYTF.

V gene TRBV4-3 combines with J gene TRBJ1-5, with no clear D. V was pared by 1 base and J by 4 bases, with 8 bases between. Looked up from germline, CDR1 is LGHNA and CDR2 is YSLEER. CDR3 length: 14 residues. CDR3 sequence (DNA): TGCGCCAGCAGCCAAGTTACGGGGAATCAGCCCCAGCATTTT. Protein sequence: CASSQVTGNQPQHF.

The chain uses TRBV6-2 or TRBV6-3 and TRBJ2-3; D unclear. The CDR3 sequence is 12 residues long. V was trimmed by 6 bases and J by 5 bases, leaving 9 bases between them. Germline CDR1 is MNHEY and CDR2 is SVGEGT. The CDR3 nucleotides read TGTGCCAGCAGCAGGCCGGGAGATACGCAGTATTTT. Protein sequence: CASSRPGDTQYF.

The V call is TRBV9, the J call TRBJ2-3; D gene unclear. Looked up from germline, CDR1 is SGDLS and CDR2 is YYNGEE. The CDR3 consists of 13 residues. Trimming stripped 1 base from V and 4 bases from J, with 7 bases between. The CDR3 region has the DNA TGTGCCAGCAGCGTATTGTCGGCAGATACGCAGTATTTT. Protein: CASSVLSADTQYF.

The CDR3 spells CASSPARGNQPQHF. The DNA for the CDR3 is TGTGCCAGCAGCCCCGCTCGCGGCAATCAGCCCCAGCATTTT. The chain employs TRBV7-2 and TRBJ1-5; D gene uncertain. CDR3 size: 14 residues. V was shortened by 5 bases and J by 2 bases, with 10 bases between the two germline ends. The germline CDR1 and CDR2 sequences are SGHTA and FQGNSA.

The chain employs TRBV4-3 and TRBJ1-2; 8 positions match TRBD1. Germline V lookup: CDR1 LGHNA, CDR2 YSLEER. The CDR3 totals 18 residues. Trimming took 0 bases from V and 4 from J; bases not matched to a gene: 13. The CDR3 sequence: CASSQDFGTGSPSYGYTF. CDR3 DNA sequence: TGCGCCAGCAGCCAAGATTTTGGGACAGGCTCACCTAGCTATGGCTACACCTTC.

The genes are TRBV6-6 and TRBJ2-5, with 8 bases aligning to TRBD2. The V segment lost 6 bases and the J segment 5 bases; nucleotides outside the gene matches: 8. This CDR3 comprises 14 residues. From germline, CDR1 is MNHNY and CDR2 SVGAGI (reference sequence). As DNA, the CDR3 is TGTGCCAGCAGGAGGGGGACTAGTAGGGAGACCCAGTACTTC. The encoded protein is CASRRGTSRETQYF.

The chain uses TRBV18 and TRBJ2-2, with D possibly being TRBD1 (6 bases). CDR3 length equals 14 residues. CDR1 is KGHSH, CDR2 LQKENI, per germline. V lost 3 bases and J lost 10, with 15 bases in between. For the CDR3, the DNA is TGTGCCAGCTCACCTGGGGCAGGGGTAGAGGAGCTGTTTTTT. Translating it yields CASSPGAGVEELFF.

This chain uses TRBV6-2 or TRBV6-3 with TRBJ1-2; 7 bases map to TRBD1. Unmatched junction bases numbered 5, after V lost 4 bases and J lost 6 bases. Germline V gene data show CDR1 as MNHEY and CDR2 as SVGEGT. There are 13 residues in the CDR3. The DNA for the CDR3 is TGTGCCAGCAGTTTTCGTGGACAGGATGGCTACACCTTC. Protein sequence: CASSFRGQDGYTF.

The sample holds many counts of this clone. V is TRBV2 and J is TRBJ2-7, with TRBD1 matching 9 bases. The CDR3 has 14 residues. The trim removed 6 bases at V and 7 bases at J, leaving 10 bases unmatched. The V gene's germline CDR1 is SNHLY and CDR2 FYNNEI. DNA for the CDR3: TGTGCCAGCAGACCCTCAACAGGGGGCGGTGAGCAGTACTTC. It encodes CASRPSTGGGEQYF.

V usage is TRBV6-5 and J usage is TRBJ1-2; TRBD1 is a possible D gene (5 bases). This CDR3 spans 15 amino acids. V lost 0 bases and J lost 4, with 12 bases in between. The V gene's germline CDR1 is MNHEY and CDR2 SVGAGI. As DNA, the CDR3 is TGTGCCAGCAGTTACTCAATAGGACAAGCCTATGGCTACACCTTC. This codes for CASSYSIGQAYGYTF.

CDR3 coding DNA: TGCGCCAGCAGCAAGGACAGGGGGCGAACAGATACGCAGTATTTT. It translates to CASSKDRGRTDTQYF. The chain carries TRBV5-1 and TRBJ2-3; 11 bases align to TRBD1. With 4 bases clipped from V and 3 bases from J, the junction kept 4 bases outside the gene matches. CDR1 is SGHRS, CDR2 YFSETQ, per germline. This CDR3 has 15 residues.